One and the same sample provided the 8 T cell receptor beta chains below, sequenced in a study of control samples from healthy donors and cancer patients. Sequencing used immunoSEQ multiplex PCR; TCRdb keeps in-frame clones, though not all of them. The sample yields around 140,000 clones, about nine tenths seen once. The sequenced sample consisted of blood. The receptors originated from a middle-aged man in good health.

The V and J genes are TRBV3-1 (or the pseudogene TRBV3-2) and TRBJ2-7; D is unresolved. The CDR3 has 14 amino acids. Trimming stripped 0 bases from V and 3 bases from J, with 9 bases between. Looked up from germline, CDR1 is LGHDT and CDR2 is YNNKEL (reference sequence). The CDR3, as DNA: TGTGCCAGCAGCCAAGACGGGCGGATCTACGAGCAGTACTTC. Residues: CASSQDGRIYEQYF.

This chain uses TRBV2 with TRBJ1-3; D might be TRBD1 (6 bases). This CDR3 region has 21 residues. Deletions cut 6 bases from V and 6 bases from J, with 36 bases between. Germline values: CDR1 SNHLY, CDR2 FYNNEI. CDR3: CASRRPRATRGQTLNQNTIYF. The CDR3 nucleotides are TGTGCCAGCAGGAGACCAAGAGCCACGAGGGGACAAACGTTAAATCAAAACACCATATATTTT. The variable domain in full, completed from reference TRBV2 and TRBJ1-3, reads EPEVTQTPSHQVTQMGQEVILRCVPISNHLYFYWYRQILGQKVEFLVSFYNNEISEKSEIFDDQFSVERPDGSNFTLKIRSTKLEDSAMYFCASRRPRATRGQTLNQNTIYFGEGSWLTVV.

This rearrangement joins TRBV10-3 to TRBJ1-2; 7 nucleotides align to TRBD1. Germline loops: CDR1 ENHRY, CDR2 SYGVKD. The CDR3 consists of 14 residues. The V gene end was trimmed by 2 bases and the J gene end by 2 bases; junction bases not matched to a gene: 2. CDR3 nucleotide sequence: TGTGCCATCAGTGAGGAGGGGGCGAACTATGGCTACACCTTC. Translation gives CAISEEGANYGYTF.

This sequence joins TRBV2 and TRBJ2-1, with D perhaps given as TRBD1 or TRBD2 (5 bases each). The CDR3 covers 15 residues. The V gene lost 5 bases and the J gene lost 7 bases, with 18 bases spanning the gap. CDR1 is SNHLY and CDR2 is FYNNEI in the germline V gene. The CDR3 region has the DNA TGTGCCAGCAGTCGGGACCCGCATCCGGTGAATGAGCAGTTCTTC. It is translated as CASSRDPHPVNEQFF.

The genes are TRBV5-4 and TRBJ2-7; 14 positions agree with TRBD2. The germline gives CDR1 SGHNT, CDR2 YYREEE (reference sequence). This CDR3 is built from 15 residues. The J segment lost 5 bases and the V segment lost 4 bases, leaving 5 bases of the junction unmatched. CDR3 DNA: TGTGCCAGCAGCCGTGGGACTAGCGGGGGTAACGAGCAGTACTTC. Residues: CASSRGTSGGNEQYF.

The rearrangement links TRBV19 to TRBJ2-2; TRBD1 or TRBD2 may be the D gene (5 bases each). The V gene's germline CDR1 is LNHDA and CDR2 SQIVND (reference sequence). This CDR3 spans 13 amino acids. The ends were cut back, 5 bases at V and 7 bases at J, with 11 bases in the middle. The CDR3: CASSRGEGGELFF. In nucleotides, the CDR3 is TGTGCCAGTAGTCGAGGGGAAGGCGGGGAGCTGTTTTTT. Based on the CDR3 plus reference TRBV19 and TRBJ2-2, the full variable domain is DGGITQSPKYLFRKEGQNVTLSCEQNLNHDAMYWYRQDPGQGLRLIYYSQIVNDFQKGDIAEGYSVSREKKESFPLTVTSAQKNPTAFYLCASSRGEGGELFFGEGSRLTVL.

The chain couples TRBV14 to TRBJ1-1; D remains unclear. This CDR3 comprises 16 residues. Germline loops: CDR1 SGHDN, CDR2 FVKESK. The V and J ends lost 0 bases and 5 bases respectively, with 16 bases between them. The CDR3 DNA sequence: TGTGCCAGCAGCCAAGATCGATCCCCATGGAGGACTGAAGCTTTCTTT. It encodes CASSQDRSPWRTEAFF.

V usage is TRBV29-1 and J usage is TRBJ1-2; a possible D gene is TRBD1 (6 bases). The ends were cut back, 3 bases at V and 8 bases at J, with 16 bases in the middle. CDR1 SQVTM and CDR2 ANQGSEA come from the germline V gene. This CDR3 region has 13 residues. The CDR3 DNA sequence: TGCAGCGTTGACCGGGCGTCCGACAGGGGCTACACCTTC. This sequence encodes CSVDRASDRGYTF.